This T cell receptor (beta chain) was captured in a study of cytomegalovirus exposure and HLA in healthy donors. At the level of the study: Drawn from HLA-typed donors, some 80 million unique TCRs were held in an early data release.

In the PCR, 60 Vbeta and 13 Jbeta primers were used. Sequencing was performed with immunoSEQ multiplex PCR; in TCRdb, only in-frame clones are kept and a portion is missing. The sample records approximately 100,000 clones, approximately 82% being singletons. General study findings and limits: TCR beta V- and J-gene trimming was later associated with a missense DCLRE1C variant.

To note about this clone: The antigen remains unidentified.

Sequenced sample: PBMCs. The clonotype originates from a woman aged 18-29 years in good health and CMV-seronegative.

CDR3 coding DNA: TGTGCCAGCAGCCTTGGAGACAGGGCAGACGAAAAACTGTTTTTT. This codes for CASSLGDRADEKLFF. The chain links TRBV14 to TRBJ1-4, with TRBD1 identical over 7 bases. The CDR3 sequence is 15 residues long. The V and J ends lost 4 bases and 8 bases, in that order; junction bases with no gene match: 10. Germline CDR1 is SGHDN and CDR2 is FVKESK.